Sequencing of this T cell receptor beta chain was carried out in a study of resident and recirculating memory T cells in vitiligo. Findings of the study overall: No unique dominant TCR clone was found in vitiligo lesions. Sequences differed between biopsy sites and patients, suggesting private specificity.

No patient showed confetti depigmentation, a clinical sign of active disease. Worth noting for this clone: Its antigen is undetermined.

Clones were read by immunoSEQ multiplex PCR, and TCRdb kept only the in-frame ones, dropping some. The sample lists 40,000 to 50,000 clones; around 90% were seen once. Trimming pared 3 bases from V and 8 bases from J, leaving 20 bases between. The V gene's germline CDR1 is SGHKS and CDR2 YYEKEE (reference sequence). The CDR3 loop spans 15 amino acids. The V call is TRBV5-5, the J call TRBJ1-2; maybe TRBD1 (6 bases). This TCR came from a male donor with vitiligo. The sequencing input was blood. CDR3: CASSSLGGYRDGYTF. In DNA form, the CDR3 reads TGTGCCAGCAGCTCACTGGGGGGGTACAGGGACGGCTACACCTTC.